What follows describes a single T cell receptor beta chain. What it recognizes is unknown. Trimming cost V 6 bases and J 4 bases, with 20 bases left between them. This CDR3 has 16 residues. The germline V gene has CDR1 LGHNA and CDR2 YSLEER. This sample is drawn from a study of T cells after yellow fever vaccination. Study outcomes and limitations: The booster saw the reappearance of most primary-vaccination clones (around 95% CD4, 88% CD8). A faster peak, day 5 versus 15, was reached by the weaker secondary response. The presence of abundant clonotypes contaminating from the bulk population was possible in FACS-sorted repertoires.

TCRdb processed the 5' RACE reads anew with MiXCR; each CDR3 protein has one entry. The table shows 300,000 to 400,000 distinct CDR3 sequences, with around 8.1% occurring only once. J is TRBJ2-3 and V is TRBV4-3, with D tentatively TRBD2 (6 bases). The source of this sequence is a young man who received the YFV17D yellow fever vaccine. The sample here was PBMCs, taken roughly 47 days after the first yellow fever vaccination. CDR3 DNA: TGCGCCAGCAGTCCCCTTGGGGACTCCCGACCAGATACGCAGTATTTT. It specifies CASSPLGDSRPDTQYF.